The rows below give T cell receptor beta chains drawn from one sample of a study of control samples from healthy donors and cancer patients. Sequencing was performed with immunoSEQ multiplex PCR; in TCRdb, only in-frame clones are kept and a portion is missing. The sample has fewer than 90,000 clones, about 90% seen once; the top ten hold roughly 20%. Sample: blood. These receptors all come from a man in his fifties or sixties in good health. CDR3s include the opening cysteine and the closing phenylalanine or tryptophan. The D gene is left open where the match is weak. Not every row has a clone size; where given, it reads once, few, many or a size class.

abundance	d_gene	v_gene	j_gene	CDR3aa	CDR3nt
-	-	TRBV5-4	TRBJ1-4	CASSLANRDEKLFF	TGTGCCAGCAGCTTGGCCAACAGGGATGAAAAACTGTTTTTT
-	-	TRBV5-1	TRBJ2-3	CASSLRPTDTQYF	TGCGCCAGCAGCTTGAGACCAACAGATACGCAGTATTTT
-	-	TRBV7-2	TRBJ2-7	CASSFATGTPYEQYF	TGTGCCAGCAGCTTCGCAACAGGGACCCCCTACGAGCAGTACTTC
-	TRBD2	TRBV6-2/TRBV6-3	TRBJ2-3	CASSQPGLVSDTQYF	TGTGCCAGCAGTCAACCGGGACTAGTATCAGATACGCAGTATTTT
-	TRBD1	TRBV7-3	TRBJ2-3	CASSLAVGQMTDTQYF	TGTGCCAGCAGCTTGGCTGTGGGACAGATGACAGATACGCAGTATTTT
-	-	TRBV30	TRBJ1-3	CAWSKAVGNTIYF	TGTGCCTGGAGTAAGGCTGTAGGAAACACCATATATTTT
-	-	TRBV5-6	TRBJ1-2	CASSLDGGSWGYTF	TGTGCCAGCAGCTTGGACGGGGGCTCCTGGGGCTACACCTTC
few	-	TRBV6-5	TRBJ1-2	CASIWGQGDYGYTF	TGTGCCAGCATCTGGGGGCAGGGAGACTATGGCTACACCTTC
-	-	TRBV28	TRBJ1-1	CASSFRVGDMNTEAFF	TGTGCCAGCAGTTTCCGGGTGGGGGATATGAACACTGAAGCTTTCTTT
-	-	TRBV2	TRBJ1-6	CASSREGGLNSPLHF	TGTGCCAGCTCTCGAGAGGGGGGCCTTAATTCACCCCTCCACTTT
-	-	TRBV7-2	TRBJ1-1	CASSRGGALNTEAFF	TGTGCCAGCAGCCGTGGCGGGGCCCTGAACACTGAAGCTTTCTTT
-	-	TRBV7-2	TRBJ1-6	CASTPGRDDSPLHF	TGTGCCAGCACCCCGGGCAGGGATGATTCACCCCTCCACTTT
-	-	TRBV14	TRBJ2-7	CASSLASGYYEQYF	TGTGCCAGCAGCCTTGCGTCAGGTTACTACGAGCAGTACTTC
-	-	TRBV28	TRBJ1-2	CASSSGQLSYGYTF	TGTGCCAGCAGTTCAGGTCAACTCAGTTATGGCTACACCTTC
-	TRBD2	TRBV5-1	TRBJ2-3	CASSLKLAGVVADTQYF	TGCGCCAGCAGCTTGAAACTAGCGGGAGTGGTAGCAGATACGCAGTATTTT
-	-	TRBV5-4	TRBJ1-1	CASKSWGGEAFF	TGTGCCAGCAAGTCCTGGGGGGGCGAGGCTTTCTTT
-	TRBD1	TRBV5-1	TRBJ1-5	CASSPGQDYSNQPQHF	TGCGCCAGCAGCCCCGGACAGGACTATAGCAATCAGCCCCAGCATTTT
-	TRBD2	TRBV4-1	TRBJ2-3	CASSRGAGSTDTQYF	TGCGCCAGCAGCCGGGGAGCGGGGAGCACAGATACGCAGTATTTT
-	TRBD2	TRBV6-5	TRBJ2-2	CASRRAGGTGELFF	TGTGCCAGCAGGAGGGCGGGAGGGACCGGGGAGCTGTTTTTT
once	TRBD1	TRBV5-1	TRBJ1-2	CASSLGQGLGYTF	TGCGCCAGCAGCTTGGGACAGGGCCTAGGCTACACCTTC
-	-	TRBV12-5	TRBJ1-1	CASGLSGNTEAFF	TGTGCTAGTGGTTTGTCAGGGAACACTGAAGCTTTCTTT
-	-	TRBV5-6	TRBJ2-3	CASSFKTVDTQYF	TGTGCCAGCAGCTTCAAGACAGTAGATACGCAGTATTTT
-	TRBD1	TRBV18	TRBJ1-2	CASSPWTGGADYGYTF	TGTGCCAGCTCACCCTGGACAGGGGGCGCAGACTATGGCTACACCTTC
-	TRBD1	TRBV25-1	TRBJ2-1	CASSDPDRINEQFF	TGTGCCAGCAGTGACCCGGACAGGATCAATGAGCAGTTCTTC
-	-	TRBV5-1	TRBJ1-1	CASSYSGGTEAFF	TGCGCCAGCTCGTATTCTGGGGGGACCGAAGCTTTCTTT
-	TRBD1	TRBV15	TRBJ1-2	CATSSHRGGLDGYTF	TGTGCCACCAGCAGCCACAGGGGCGGGTTGGATGGCTACACCTTC
-	-	TRBV5-6	TRBJ1-1	CASSSGSTEAFF	TGTGCCAGCAGCTCCGGATCCACTGAAGCTTTCTTT
-	-	TRBV30	TRBJ1-2	CAWNAGVGLYGYTF	TGTGCCTGGAACGCAGGGGTGGGTCTCTATGGCTACACCTTC
-	-	TRBV7-2	TRBJ2-7	CASSSPRSGLYEQYF	TGTGCCAGCAGCTCCCCTAGGTCCGGGCTCTACGAGCAGTACTTC
-	-	TRBV4-3	TRBJ1-4	CASSHAQGDATNEKLFF	TGCGCCAGCAGCCATGCGCAGGGCGATGCAACTAATGAAAAACTGTTTTTT
-	-	TRBV29-1	TRBJ1-2	CSAWTEGGYGYTF	TGCAGCGCATGGACAGAAGGGGGCTATGGCTACACCTTC
-	-	TRBV7-6	TRBJ2-3	CASSLWSGSTDTQYF	TGTGCCAGCAGCTTATGGAGCGGGAGCACAGATACGCAGTATTTT
-	TRBD1	TRBV24-1	TRBJ2-4	CATSTRQGGAKNIQYF	TGTGCCACCAGTACACGACAGGGGGGTGCCAAAAACATTCAGTACTTC
-	-	TRBV19	TRBJ1-5	CASSMGRRNQPQHF	TGTGCCAGTAGTATGGGGCGCCGAAATCAGCCCCAGCATTTT
-	TRBD1	TRBV7-6	TRBJ1-1	CASSSGDRDVNTEAFF	TGTGCCAGCAGCTCGGGGGACAGGGACGTGAACACTGAAGCTTTCTTT
-	-	TRBV6-5	TRBJ1-1	CASSATGRDTEAFF	TGTGCCAGCAGCGCGACAGGAAGGGACACTGAAGCTTTCTTT
-	-	TRBV5-4	TRBJ1-1	CASSHDSLRAEAFF	TGTGCCAGCAGCCATGACAGTCTGAGGGCTGAAGCTTTCTTT
-	-	TRBV15	TRBJ1-2	CATSRDLRDQRAYGYTF	TGTGCCACCAGCAGAGATCTTCGGGACCAGAGGGCATATGGCTACACCTTC
-	-	TRBV19	TRBJ2-1	CASSSGALYNEQFF	TGTGCCAGTAGCTCGGGAGCCCTCTACAATGAGCAGTTCTTC
-	-	TRBV24-1	TRBJ2-2	CATSGVRGELFF	TGTGCCACCAGTGGAGTTAGGGGGGAGCTGTTTTTT
once	-	TRBV5-4	TRBJ1-1	CASSLGTAHTMNTEAFF	TGTGCCAGCAGCTTAGGCACAGCCCACACGATGAACACTGAAGCTTTCTTT
many	-	TRBV12-3/TRBV12-4	TRBJ2-7	CASSPTMREQYF	TGTGCCAGCAGTCCTACGATGAGGGAGCAGTACTTC
-	-	TRBV12-3/TRBV12-4	TRBJ2-2	CASSLSSVELFF	TGTGCCAGCAGTTTAAGTTCCGTAGAGCTGTTTTTT
-	TRBD1	TRBV5-1	TRBJ2-7	CASSWGQEYEQYF	TGCGCCAGCAGCTGGGGACAGGAGTACGAGCAGTACTTC
-	-	TRBV2	TRBJ1-1	CASTASPQMTEAFF	TGTGCCAGCACGGCTAGTCCACAGATGACTGAAGCTTTCTTT
-	TRBD2	TRBV30	TRBJ2-1	CAWSVRLAGNNEQFF	TGTGCCTGGAGTGTACGACTAGCGGGAAACAATGAGCAGTTCTTC
-	TRBD1	TRBV7-6	TRBJ1-4	CASSPEDRGGEKLFF	TGTGCCAGCAGCCCAGAGGACAGGGGAGGTGAAAAACTGTTTTTT
-	TRBD1	TRBV7-3	TRBJ1-6	CASSLKTGWDSPLHF	TGTGCCAGCAGCTTAAAGACAGGGTGGGATTCACCCCTCCACTTT
-	-	TRBV3-1/TRBV3-2	TRBJ2-1	CASSQAGRSSYNEQFF	TGTGCCAGCAGTCAAGCAGGGCGGAGCTCCTACAATGAGCAGTTCTTC
-	TRBD2	TRBV18	TRBJ2-7	CASSYGLAYEQYF	TGTGCCAGCTCATACGGACTAGCCTACGAGCAGTACTTC
-	-	TRBV4-3	TRBJ2-2	CASSPGFYGGELFF	TGCGCCAGCAGCCCGGGTTTTTATGGGGGGGAGCTGTTTTTT
-	TRBD2	TRBV15	TRBJ2-2	CATTWLRGGAGELFF	TGTGCCACCACCTGGCTGCGGGGGGGGGCCGGGGAGCTGTTTTTT
-	-	TRBV4-2	TRBJ2-5	CASSQDFSKETQYF	TGTGCCAGCAGCCAAGATTTCTCAAAAGAGACCCAGTACTTC
once	TRBD1	TRBV28	TRBJ1-2	CASSYGTANYGYTF	TGTGCCAGCAGTTATGGGACAGCCAACTATGGCTACACCTTC
few	TRBD1	TRBV29-1	TRBJ1-2	CSVEEQGGYGYTF	TGCAGCGTTGAAGAACAGGGGGGCTATGGCTACACCTTC
-	-	TRBV7-3	TRBJ2-3	CASSLKQVDTQYF	TGTGCCAGCAGCTTAAAACAGGTAGATACGCAGTATTTT
-	TRBD1	TRBV19	TRBJ2-1	CASSTTGGHEQFF	TGTGCCAGTAGTACAACAGGGGGCCATGAGCAGTTCTTC
once	-	TRBV6-5	TRBJ1-5	CASRRHSSNQPQHF	TGTGCCAGCAGGCGACACAGTAGCAATCAGCCCCAGCATTTT
once	TRBD2	TRBV7-8	TRBJ2-5	CASSLRGRTSGATLFQYF	TGTGCCAGCAGCTTACGGGGGCGGACTAGCGGGGCGACCTTATTCCAGTACTTC
once	TRBD2	TRBV9	TRBJ2-5	CASSPAGVGETQYF	TGTGCCAGCAGCCCAGCGGGAGTAGGGGAGACCCAGTACTTC